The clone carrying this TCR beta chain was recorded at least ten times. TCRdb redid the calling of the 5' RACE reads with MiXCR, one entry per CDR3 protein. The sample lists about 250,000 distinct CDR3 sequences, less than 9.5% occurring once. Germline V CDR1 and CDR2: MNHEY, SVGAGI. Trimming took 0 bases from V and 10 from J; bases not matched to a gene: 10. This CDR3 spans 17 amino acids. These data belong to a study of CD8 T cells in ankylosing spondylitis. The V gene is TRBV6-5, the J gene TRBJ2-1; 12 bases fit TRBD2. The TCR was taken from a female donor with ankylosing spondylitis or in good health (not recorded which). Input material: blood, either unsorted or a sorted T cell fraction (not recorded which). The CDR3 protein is CASSYSMASGRAEEQFF. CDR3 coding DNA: TGTGCCAGCAGTTACTCGATGGCTAGCGGGAGGGCCGAGGAGCAGTTCTTC.